Each of the 28 T cell receptor beta chains below was sequenced from the same sample in a study of T cell responses to AZD1222 COVID-19 vaccine. This table comes from immunoSEQ multiplex PCR, and its TCRdb copy is limited to in-frame clones, with some not included. The sample lists 100,000 or so clones, about 88% occurring once. The source was peripheral blood, collected on day 0 of AZD1222 vaccination. The receptor set was obtained from an adult in good health.

This clone came up once. The V and J genes are TRBV13 and TRBJ2-7; D is uncertain. The CDR3 is 15 amino acids. The V end was cut by 1 base, the J end by 0 bases, with 10 bases between. The germline CDR1 and CDR2 sequences are PRHDT and FYEKMQ (reference sequence). This CDR3 is CASSLARANSYEQYF. CDR3 nucleotide sequence: TGTGCCAGCAGCTTAGCTAGAGCAAACTCCTACGAGCAGTACTTC.

The chain employs TRBV18 and TRBJ2-7; 10 bases line up with TRBD2. This CDR3 is 16 amino acids long. After removal of 1 base from V and 7 bases from J, the junction contained 10 bases not matched to a gene. Germline V gene lookup returns CDR1 KGHSH and CDR2 LQKENI. The CDR3 protein is CASSPHPLAGVQEQYF. CDR3 DNA: TGTGCCAGCTCACCACATCCCCTAGCGGGAGTTCAAGAGCAGTACTTC.

J is TRBJ2-3 and V is TRBV10-3; D unclear. CDR3 length equals 16 residues. In germline, CDR1 is ENHRY, CDR2 SYGVKD. V was cut by 3 bases and J by 0 bases, with 13 bases left in between. The CDR3 spells CAISDRGRSSTDTQYF. CDR3 nucleotides: TGTGCCATCAGTGACCGAGGAAGGTCTAGCACAGATACGCAGTATTTT.

This sequence joins TRBV6-5 and TRBJ2-1; 12 bases are shared with TRBD2. CDR3 length: 16 amino acids. The germline V gene encodes CDR1 MNHEY and CDR2 SVGAGI. V was pared by 0 bases and J by 7 bases, with 4 bases of the junction left unmatched. The CDR3 DNA follows: TGTGCCAGCAGTTACTCTCGACTAGCGGGGGCTAATGAGCAGTTCTTC. The encoded protein is CASSYSRLAGANEQFF.

The chain carries TRBV18 and TRBJ2-2; 9 bases agree with TRBD2. The trim removed 3 bases at V and 5 bases at J, leaving 7 bases unmatched. The CDR3 runs to 16 residues. Looked up from germline, CDR1 is KGHSH and CDR2 is LQKENI. The CDR3 sequence: CASSPDLAGKTGELFF. CDR3 nucleotides: TGTGCCAGCTCACCGGATCTAGCGGGAAAGACCGGGGAGCTGTTTTTT.

V usage is TRBV6-2 or TRBV6-3 and J usage is TRBJ2-3, with D possibly being TRBD2 (5 bases). The germline CDR1 and CDR2 sequences are MNHEY and SVGEGT. V lost 2 bases and J lost 3, with 6 bases in between. The CDR3 runs to 13 residues. The CDR3 DNA reads TGTGCCAGCAGTTACCCGGGAACAGATACGCAGTATTTT. Translating gives CASSYPGTDTQYF.

This chain links TRBV28 with TRBJ1-1; TRBD1 is a possible D gene (6 bases). The CDR3 consists of 15 residues. Trimming shortened V by 5 bases and J by 3 bases, and 16 bases separated the two germline ends. Germline CDR1 is MDHEN and CDR2 is SYDVKM. The CDR3: CASSPPTGWYTEAFF. The CDR3 nucleotides read TGTGCCAGCAGTCCCCCGACAGGTTGGTACACTGAAGCTTTCTTT.

The chain carries TRBV7-2 and TRBJ1-6; 8 bases match TRBD1. The CDR3 loop spans 13 amino acids. Germline loops: CDR1 SGHTA, CDR2 FQGNSA. V gave up 6 bases and J gave up 7 bases; unmatched junction bases: 2. The CDR3 protein is CASRGQVNSPLHF. In DNA form, the CDR3 reads TGTGCCAGCAGGGGACAGGTGAATTCACCCCTCCACTTT.

The gene calls are TRBV18 and TRBJ2-7, with TRBD1 matching 10 bases. The J segment lost 5 bases and the V segment lost 6 bases, leaving 10 bases of the junction unmatched. Germline-derived CDR1 and CDR2 are KGHSH and LQKENI. There are 15 residues in the CDR3. The CDR3 DNA reads as TGTGCCAGCTCGCAACTTGGACAGGGGGGAGACGAGCAGTACTTC. Its translation is CASSQLGQGGDEQYF. Together with reference TRBV18 and TRBJ2-7, the CDR3 gives the full variable domain: NAGVMQNPRHLVRRRGQEARLRCSPMKGHSHVYWYRQLPEEGLKFMVYLQKENIIDESGMPKERFSAEFPKEGPSILRIQQVVRGDSAAYFCASSQLGQGGDEQYFGPGTRLTVT.

This CDR3 is CSAPGGQGSGYTF. The CDR3, as DNA: TGCAGCGCCCCCGGGGGACAGGGGTCTGGCTACACCTTC. The rearrangement joins TRBV29-1 to TRBJ1-2; 10 positions agree with TRBD1. CDR1 is SQVTM and CDR2 is ANQGSEA in the germline V gene. This CDR3 has 13 residues. Trimming took 7 bases from V and 7 from J; bases not matched to a gene: 9.

The chain links TRBV6-5 to TRBJ2-7; D unresolved. The CDR3 runs to 13 residues. Between the trimmed V and J ends, which lost 6 bases and 2 bases, there was a span of 11 bases. Germline CDR1 MNHEY, CDR2 SVGAGI. The CDR3 coding sequence is TGTGCCAGCAGCTCACGATGGCCCTACGAGCAGTACTTC. It is translated as CASSSRWPYEQYF.

A few counts support this clone. The V call is TRBV6-2 or TRBV6-3, the J call TRBJ1-2; D not certain. The CDR3 contains 13 residues. The V end was cut by 5 bases, the J end by 2 bases, with 9 bases between. Germline assignment: CDR1 MNHEY and CDR2 SVGEGT. The CDR3 sequence is CASSLTQNYGYTF. The CDR3 DNA is TGTGCCAGCAGTCTGACACAGAACTATGGCTACACCTTC.

V and J are TRBV5-8 and TRBJ2-1; 13 bases align to TRBD2. The CDR3 sequence is 20 residues long. The V gene end was trimmed by 2 bases and the J gene end by 7 bases; junction bases not matched to a gene: 18. Germline CDR1 is SGHTS and CDR2 is YDEGEE. CDR3 region: CASSLKEDRLLAGGLNEQFF. Written as DNA, the CDR3 is TGTGCCAGCAGCTTAAAAGAGGACAGGCTACTAGCGGGAGGGCTGAATGAGCAGTTCTTC.

The chain has TRBV28 and TRBJ1-1; tentative D call: TRBD1 (6 bases). V lost 5 bases and J lost 3, with 16 bases in between. The CDR3 extends over 15 amino acids. Germline CDR1 and CDR2: MDHEN and SYDVKM. CDR3 region: CASSPSDRTHTEAFF. The DNA for the CDR3 is TGTGCCAGCAGTCCAAGTGACAGGACCCACACTGAAGCTTTCTTT.

This chain joins TRBV29-1 and TRBJ2-1; D may correspond to TRBD1 or TRBD2 (6 bases each). CDR3 size: 14 residues. The germline V gene has CDR1 SQVTM and CDR2 ANQGSEA. V shed 5 bases and J shed 9 bases, with 20 bases lying between them. CDR3: CSVRGPSLYGEQFF. CDR3 sequence (DNA): TGCAGCGTTCGGGGGCCTTCCCTTTATGGTGAGCAGTTCTTC.

The chain uses TRBV4-2 and TRBJ1-4; 7 bases fit TRBD1. Germline CDR1 LGHNA, CDR2 YNFKEQ. The CDR3 runs to 15 residues. J lost 3 bases, V lost 7 bases, and 8 bases had no gene match. For the CDR3, the DNA is TGTGCCAGCAACCATGATACAGGGGCTAATGAAAAACTGTTTTTT. Protein: CASNHDTGANEKLFF.

This chain joins TRBV7-8 and TRBJ2-2; perhaps TRBD1 as D (5 bases). V lost 4 bases to trimming and J lost 5 bases, with 8 bases between them. The CDR3 has 13 amino acids. Germline assignment: CDR1 SGHVS and CDR2 FQNEAQ. CDR3 in DNA: TGTGCCAGCAGCTCTAAGGGGACCGGGGAGCTGTTTTTT. Translation gives CASSSKGTGELFF.

The rearrangement joins TRBV29-1 to TRBJ2-1, with 13 bases that match TRBD2. The CDR3 totals 18 residues. Trimming at V came to 6 bases and at J to 4 bases, leaving 15 bases not matched to a gene. Germline CDR1 and CDR2: SQVTM and ANQGSEA. The CDR3: CSVARDRRLAGGYNEQFF. The CDR3 bases are TGCAGCGTAGCACGGGACAGGAGACTAGCGGGAGGTTACAATGAGCAGTTCTTC.

V is TRBV30 and J is TRBJ1-6, with a weak D call TRBD1 (5 bases). Germline values: CDR1 GTSNPN, CDR2 SVGIG (reference sequence). CDR3 length equals 14 residues. V lost 3 bases to trimming and J lost 8 bases, with 14 bases between them. CDR3 amino acids: CAWSGTAWDSPLHF. The CDR3 region has the DNA TGTGCCTGGAGCGGGACGGCCTGGGATTCACCCCTCCACTTT.

The chain recombines TRBV28 with TRBJ2-7; D remains ambiguous. Trimming left V 3 bases short and J 4 bases short, with 13 bases between. There are 14 residues in the CDR3. The germline gives CDR1 MDHEN, CDR2 SYDVKM. The CDR3 here is CASSLADPGYEQYF. In nucleotides, the CDR3 is TGTGCCAGCAGTTTGGCCGACCCTGGGTACGAGCAGTACTTC.

The chain links TRBV30 to TRBJ2-4; D may be TRBD2 (6 bases). The CDR3 totals 21 residues. V lost 1 base, J lost 7 bases, and 35 bases lay in between. Germline assignment: CDR1 GTSNPN and CDR2 SVGIG (reference sequence). CDR3 DNA sequence: TGTGCCTGGAGTGCGGGACGCCCCTCCTCGCGGGGCCTTAGAGTTTTGAACATTCAGTACTTC. Residues: CAWSAGRPSSRGLRVLNIQYF.

This clone was seen more than once but under ten times. CDR3 loop: CASSQQGAYNEQFF. In DNA form, the CDR3 reads TGTGCCAGCAGTCAACAGGGGGCTTACAATGAGCAGTTCTTC. The chain joins TRBV7-9 to TRBJ2-1, with 9 bases lining up with TRBD1. Germline assignment: CDR1 SEHNR and CDR2 FQNEAQ (reference sequence). V shed 6 bases and J 4 bases; nucleotides not matched to a gene: 4. This CDR3 contains 14 residues.

This clone occurred once. This chain connects TRBV4-3 to TRBJ1-1; no clear D gene. Trimming stripped 4 bases from V and 1 base from J, with 22 bases between. The CDR3 sequence is 18 residues long. Looked up from germline, CDR1 is LGHNA and CDR2 is YSLEER. The CDR3 bases are TGCGCCAGCAGCCTCACAATTAGAGGCGGCCTGGGGAACACTGAAGCTTTCTTT. Its translation is CASSLTIRGGLGNTEAFF.

The chain uses TRBV7-3 and TRBJ2-2, with a possible D match to TRBD2 (5 bases). The germline V gene has CDR1 SGHTA and CDR2 FQGTGA. This CDR3 has 12 residues. With 4 bases removed from V and 7 bases from J, the gap between germline ends came to 7 bases. The CDR3 spells CASSSEVGELFF. CDR3 DNA sequence: TGTGCCAGCAGCTCGGAGGTCGGGGAGCTGTTTTTT.

The V and J genes are TRBV28 and TRBJ2-3, with D hard to call. V was clipped by 5 bases and J by 3 bases, with 6 bases between them. CDR3 size: 12 residues. Germline loops: CDR1 MDHEN, CDR2 SYDVKM. CDR3 DNA sequence: TGTGCCAGCAGTGTGAGTACAGATACGCAGTATTTT. Its translation is CASSVSTDTQYF.

A word on this clone: Its ends do not fully match the called genes, so a read error is possible. This chain joins TRBV7-7 and TRBJ2-5, with D possibly being TRBD1 or TRBD2 (6 bases each). Germline V gene data show CDR1 as SSHAT and CDR2 as FNYEAQ (reference sequence). The CDR3 contains 15 residues. The CDR3 region is CASSPLGGRGETQYF. CDR3 bases: TGTGCTAGCAGCCCCCTAGGGGGGCGCGGGGAGACCCAGTACTTC.

The CDR3 DNA sequence: TGTGCCAGCAGTGGGAGGGCCAGGTACGAGCAGTACTTC. Its protein is CASSGRARYEQYF. The chain is built from TRBV25-1 and TRBJ2-7, with TRBD2 as a possible D gene (6 bases). The germline V gene encodes CDR1 MGHDK and CDR2 SYGVNS. Trimming shortened V by 4 bases and J by 4 bases, and 11 bases separated the two germline ends. The CDR3 length is 13 residues.

Written as DNA, the CDR3 is TGTGCCAGCAGCCTAACAGGGGCGGTGAACACTGAAGCTTTCTTT. The encoded protein is CASSLTGAVNTEAFF. The J gene is TRBJ1-1, the V gene TRBV9; 7 nucleotides line up with TRBD1. Germline-derived CDR1 and CDR2 are SGDLS and YYNGEE. This CDR3 contains 15 residues. The J segment lost 0 bases and the V segment lost 4 bases, leaving 6 bases of the junction unmatched.